This T cell receptor (beta chain) was profiled in a study of cytomegalovirus exposure and HLA in healthy donors. Study results and limitations: Through in vitro validation, a few CMV-associated chains were shown to be specific for CMV antigens. Earlier analysis found most TCR beta V segments productive about 87% or about 30% of the time. For most TCR sequences rarity was the rule, although some public TCRs occurred in many donors.

Notes on this clone: The target antigen is unknown.

PCR employed 60 Vbeta and 13 Jbeta primers. How the authors handled the data: Unique TCR beta chains numbered approximately 80 million in a later analysis, with roughly 10 million shared. Using immunoSEQ multiplex PCR, the repertoire was profiled, and TCRdb retains in-frame clones only, with some absent. Clone size and the V and J calls come from that table; the DNA yielded D and trimming. Of about 160,000 clones in the sample, 65% to 85% were seen once. V was pared by 4 bases and J by 7 bases, with 10 bases of the junction left unmatched. The CDR3 spans 15 residues. The germline gives CDR1 SGHDT, CDR2 YYEEEE.

This receptor was taken from a male donor in good health and CMV-seronegative. The chain employs TRBV5-6 and TRBJ2-1, with TRBD1 matching over 8 bases. Sequencing was done on a sample of PBMCs. The CDR3 bases are TGTGCCAGCAGCCGAGGTCCGACAGGGGCGAATGAGCAGTTCTTC. It codes for CASSRGPTGANEQFF.